This T cell receptor (beta chain) originates from a study of OX40 agonist ivuxolimab in advanced cancers. Study in general: The group had a mean age of about 60 years, ranged from about 23 to 79, and was roughly 83% male. Previous treatment with anti-PD-1, anti-PD-L1 or anti-CTLA-4 therapy was allowed; 30% to 50% had received some. Study-level results: Dosing at 0.1 to 3.0 mg/kg was accompanied by clonal expansion of CD4+ and CD8+ blood T cells by week 6.

Germline trimming cut 3 bases from V and 5 bases from J; bases unmatched to any gene: 10. This CDR3 comprises 15 residues. CDR1 is SGHDT, CDR2 YYEEEE, per germline. Points on this clone: The antigen remains unidentified.

The table came from immunoSEQ multiplex PCR; TCRdb's copy has only in-frame clones and leaves some out. The sample yields 77,000 or so clones, 80% to 95% seen once. The chain joins TRBV5-6 to TRBJ2-7, with 8 positions matching TRBD1. This clonotype was obtained from an adult with an advanced solid tumor such as melanoma, head and neck, liver or kidney cancer. The starting material was CD4+ or CD8+ T cells sorted from blood, obtained in a trial of the OX40 agonist ivuxolimab. CDR3 nucleotide sequence: TGTGCCAGCAGCTCCTTTAGCCAGGGGGCCCACGAGCAGTACTTC. Amino acid sequence: CASSSFSQGAHEQYF.